The 23 T cell receptor beta chains below come from one sample, sequenced in a study of T cell changes during pregnancy in multiple sclerosis. Using immunoSEQ multiplex PCR, the repertoire was profiled, and TCRdb retains in-frame clones only, with some absent. This table holds fewer than 150,000 clones, less than 97% found once. The source material was peripheral blood, sampled after pregnancy. The receptor set was obtained from a female donor with multiple sclerosis, enrolled in a pregnancy study.

This rearrangement joins TRBV11-3 to TRBJ2-1; TRBD2 aligns across 8 bases. Trimming cost V 5 bases and J 1 base; bases outside gene matches: 7. This CDR3 has 16 amino acids. The germline V gene has CDR1 SGHNT and CDR2 YENEEA. The CDR3 is CASSPGGAGSYNEQFF. In DNA form, the CDR3 reads TGTGCCAGCAGCCCCGGGGGGGCAGGGTCCTACAATGAGCAGTTCTTC. The entire variable domain, with the rest obtained from reference TRBV11-3 and TRBJ2-1, is as follows: EAGVVQSPRYKIIEKKQPVAFWCNPISGHNTLYWYLQNLGQGPELLIRYENEEAVDDSQLPKDRFSAERLKGVDSTLKIQPAELGDSAVYLCASSPGGAGSYNEQFFGPGTRLTVL.

In DNA, the CDR3 is TGTGCCAGCAGCCCAAAATCCGGGACAGGGTATTCCGAGCAGTACTTC. Translating gives CASSPKSGTGYSEQYF. The rearrangement uses TRBV5-6 and TRBJ2-7; TRBD1 agrees at 9 bases. The ends lost 4 bases at V and 6 bases at J; junction bases unmatched: 14. Looked up from germline, CDR1 is SGHDT and CDR2 is YYEEEE. The CDR3 runs 16 residues. The variable domain in full, completed from reference TRBV5-6 and TRBJ2-7, reads DAGVTQSPTHLIKTRGQQVTLRCSPKSGHDTVSWYQQALGQGPQFIFQYYEEEERQRGNFPDRFSGHQFPNYSSELNVNALLLGDSALYLCASSPKSGTGYSEQYFGPGTRLTVT.

The chain links TRBV19 to TRBJ2-3; TRBD1 matches at 10 bases. Germline V lookup: CDR1 LNHDA, CDR2 SQIVND (reference sequence). Germline trimming cut 4 bases from V and 4 bases from J; bases unmatched to any gene: 11. This CDR3 region has 17 residues. The CDR3 sequence: CASSSRQGASFSDTQYF. CDR3 coding DNA: TGTGCCAGTAGTAGCCGACAGGGGGCGTCTTTTTCAGATACGCAGTATTTT.

J is TRBJ2-7 and V is TRBV28, with a weak D call TRBD1 (6 bases). The CDR3 runs 16 residues. Trimming cost V 4 bases and J 0 bases, with 16 bases left between them. Germline CDR1 is MDHEN and CDR2 is SYDVKM. This chain's CDR3 is CASSSPQIRGSYEQYF. In DNA form, the CDR3 reads TGTGCCAGCAGTTCCCCCCAGATCAGGGGCTCCTACGAGCAGTACTTC. The full variable domain, with the rest looked up from reference TRBV28 and TRBJ2-7, is DVKVTQSSRYLVKRTGEKVFLECVQDMDHENMFWYRQDPGLGLRLIYFSYDVKMKEKGDIPEGYSVSREKKERFSLILESASTNQTSMYLCASSSPQIRGSYEQYFGPGTRLTVT.

Only one count was recorded for this clone. The rearrangement uses TRBV7-6 and TRBJ1-2; 8 bases line up with TRBD1. V lost 6 bases, J lost 5 bases, and 8 bases stayed unmatched. The CDR3 is 14 residues long. In germline, CDR1 is SGHVS, CDR2 FNYEAQ. In DNA form, the CDR3 reads TGTGCCAGCAGAAAATTACAGGGGGATTATGGCTACACCTTC. Translating gives CASRKLQGDYGYTF. Complete variable domain (other parts from reference TRBV7-6 and TRBJ1-2): GAGVSQSPRYKVTKRGQDVALRCDPISGHVSLYWYRQALGQGPEFLTYFNYEAQQDKSGLPNDRFSAERPEGSISTLTIQRTEQRDSAMYRCASRKLQGDYGYTFGSGTRLTVV.

In this sample, this clone turned up once. J is TRBJ2-1 and V is TRBV6-5, with a tentative D call TRBD2 (5 bases). The V gene's germline CDR1 is MNHEY and CDR2 SVGAGI. The CDR3 spans 16 residues. V lost 2 bases, J lost 5 bases, and 16 bases lay in between. CDR3 bases: TGTGCCAGCAGTTACGGAGCTAGCCCCCGGAACAATGAGCAGTTCTTC. Protein product: CASSYGASPRNNEQFF.

V gene TRBV5-1 combines with J gene TRBJ2-1; TRBD2 matches at 11 bases. With V trimmed by 1 base and J by 3 bases, 3 bases remained unmatched. Looked up from germline, CDR1 is SGHRS and CDR2 is YFSETQ. The CDR3 is 16 amino acids. The CDR3 DNA is TGCGCCAGCAGCTTGACTAGCGGGAGAGGCTACAATGAGCAGTTCTTC. Its protein product is CASSLTSGRGYNEQFF.

The J gene is TRBJ2-1, the V gene TRBV19; 8 bases map to TRBD1. The length of the CDR3 is 15 residues. Losses at the gene ends were 6 bases for V and 10 bases for J; bases not matched to a gene: 14. Germline CDR1 reads LNHDA; CDR2 reads SQIVND (reference sequence). CDR3 sequence reads: CASRETGGPVKEQFF. The DNA of the CDR3 is TGTGCCAGTAGAGAAACAGGGGGGCCTGTAAAGGAGCAGTTCTTC.

The V call is TRBV29-1, the J call TRBJ2-1; TRBD2 aligns across 8 bases. CDR1 is SQVTM, CDR2 ANQGSEA, per germline. This CDR3 region has 15 residues. V trimming: 2 bases; J trimming: 0 bases; junction bases outside the gene matches: 3. The CDR3: CSVESGTSSYNEQFF. The CDR3 region has the DNA TGCAGCGTTGAATCCGGGACTAGCTCCTACAATGAGCAGTTCTTC.

V and J are TRBV6-5 and TRBJ2-1, with 9 bases that match TRBD2. V was pared by 8 bases and J by 4 bases, with 9 bases of the junction left unmatched. CDR1 MNHEY and CDR2 SVGAGI come from the germline V gene. The CDR3 covers 15 residues. The CDR3 nucleotides read TGTGCCAGCGCGCGGGAGGGCGCGTTTTACAATGAGCAGTTCTTC. As protein: CASAREGAFYNEQFF.

This rearrangement joins TRBV7-3 to TRBJ2-2; D may be TRBD1 (5 bases). CDR1 and CDR2 from the germline V gene are SGHTA and FQGTGA. The CDR3 has 17 amino acids. V lost 5 bases, J lost 0 bases, and 16 bases lay in between. CDR3 sequence reads: CASSPRQTITNTGELFF. The CDR3, as DNA: TGTGCCAGCAGCCCACGACAGACCATTACGAACACCGGGGAGCTGTTTTTT.

The gene calls are TRBV9 and TRBJ2-6; no definite D call. The length of the CDR3 is 14 residues. The germline V gene encodes CDR1 SGDLS and CDR2 YYNGEE. Between the trimmed V and J ends, which lost 3 bases and 3 bases, there was a span of 7 bases. The CDR3 DNA reads TGTGCCAGCAGCGGCCGGGTTGGGGCCAACGTCCTGACTTTC. This encodes CASSGRVGANVLTF. The variable domain in full, with the rest retrieved from reference TRBV9 and TRBJ2-6, is DSGVTQTPKHLITATGQRVTLRCSPRSGDLSVYWYQQSLDQGLQFLIQYYNGEERAKGNILERFSAQQFPDLHSELNLSSLELGDSALYFCASSGRVGANVLTFGAGSRLTVL.

The chain employs TRBV19 and TRBJ1-4, with 11 bases matching TRBD1. V was clipped by 6 bases and J by 7 bases; unmatched bases: 4. The germline V gene encodes CDR1 LNHDA and CDR2 SQIVND (reference sequence). The CDR3 has 14 residues. The CDR3 bases are TGTGCCAGTAGGGGGACAGGGGGAACTGAAAAACTGTTTTTT. Amino acids: CASRGTGGTEKLFF. The whole variable domain, remainder taken from reference TRBV19 and TRBJ1-4, is DGGITQSPKYLFRKEGQNVTLSCEQNLNHDAMYWYRQDPGQGLRLIYYSQIVNDFQKGDIAEGYSVSREKKESFPLTVTSAQKNPTAFYLCASRGTGGTEKLFFGSGTQLSVL.

The chain combines TRBV4-2 with TRBJ2-1; TRBD2 might be the D (6 bases). Looked up from germline, CDR1 is LGHNA and CDR2 is YNFKEQ. The V end was cut by 2 bases, the J end by 0 bases, with 11 bases between. CDR3 length equals 16 residues. For the CDR3, the DNA is TGTGCCAGCAGCCAAATAGCGGAGAGCTCCTACAATGAGCAGTTCTTC. This encodes CASSQIAESSYNEQFF.

The genes are TRBV27 and TRBJ2-7; 10 bases fit TRBD2. V shed 5 bases and J 3 bases; nucleotides not matched to a gene: 10. CDR3 length: 16 residues. Germline V lookup: CDR1 MNHEY, CDR2 SMNVEV (reference sequence). The CDR3 protein is CASSHNIAGGYYEQYF. In DNA, the CDR3 is TGTGCCAGCAGTCACAACATAGCGGGAGGTTACTACGAGCAGTACTTC.

The V gene is TRBV28, the J gene TRBJ1-2; D remains ambiguous. V was shortened by 1 base and J by 1 base, with 7 bases between the two germline ends. The CDR3 totals 14 residues. Looked up from germline, CDR1 is MDHEN and CDR2 is SYDVKM. CDR3 loop: CASSLFVGNYGYTF. CDR3 DNA: TGTGCCAGCAGTTTATTTGTCGGTAACTATGGCTACACCTTC.

V and J are TRBV30 and TRBJ2-1, with D tentatively TRBD2 (6 bases). Trimming stripped 0 bases from V and 0 bases from J, with 24 bases between. The CDR3 spans 20 residues. Germline V CDR1 and CDR2: GTSNPN, SVGIG (reference sequence). CDR3 sequence: CAWSVFGDSVRGGSYNEQFF. In DNA, the CDR3 is TGTGCCTGGAGTGTATTTGGGGACTCCGTACGGGGCGGCTCCTACAATGAGCAGTTCTTC.

The rearrangement links TRBV5-1 to TRBJ2-2; TRBD2 matches at 8 bases. This CDR3 region has 15 residues. J lost 5 bases, V lost 3 bases, and 6 bases had no gene match. Germline CDR1 and CDR2: SGHRS and YFSETQ. CDR3 coding DNA: TGCGCCAGCAGCTCAGCGGGAGATCGAACCGGGGAGCTGTTTTTT. Encoded protein: CASSSAGDRTGELFF.

This sequence joins TRBV10-3 and TRBJ2-1; 13 positions match TRBD2. Germline V gene lookup returns CDR1 ENHRY and CDR2 SYGVKD. This CDR3 is built from 14 residues. The junction had 5 bases not matched to a gene; V was cut back by 6 bases and J by 9 bases. The DNA of the CDR3 is TGTGCCATCAGGACACTAGCGGGAGGGCCTGAGCAGTTCTTC. Encoded protein: CAIRTLAGGPEQFF.

This clone was counted a single time. This chain connects TRBV14 to TRBJ2-7, with D possibly TRBD2 on 7 matching bases. Trimming shortened V by 0 bases and J by 6 bases, and 15 bases separated the two germline ends. The CDR3 covers 15 residues. From germline, CDR1 is SGHDN and CDR2 FVKESK. CDR3 nucleotide sequence: TGTGCCAGCAGCCAAGATTCGGGGGGCTCGAGCGAGCAGTACTTC. Its protein is CASSQDSGGSSEQYF.

The chain carries TRBV5-1 and TRBJ1-6; the D gene is possibly TRBD1 (6 bases). The length of the CDR3 is 14 residues. V shed 0 bases and J shed 8 bases, with 9 bases lying between them. Per the germline V gene, CDR1 is SGHRS and CDR2 is YFSETQ. CDR3 sequence: CASSLEGEDSPLHF. The CDR3 DNA reads TGCGCCAGCAGCTTGGAGGGGGAAGATTCACCCCTCCACTTT.

The V call is TRBV19, the J call TRBJ2-1, with 10 bases lining up with TRBD2. Germline-derived CDR1 and CDR2 are LNHDA and SQIVND (reference sequence). This CDR3 is 14 amino acids long. The ends lost 3 bases at V and 7 bases at J; junction bases unmatched: 3. CDR3 amino acids: CASSISGGENEQFF. The CDR3 coding sequence is TGTGCCAGTAGTATCAGCGGGGGGGAAAATGAGCAGTTCTTC.

V and J are TRBV30 and TRBJ2-3; TRBD2 matches at 9 bases. This CDR3 has 14 amino acids. J lost 5 bases, V lost 1 base, and 4 bases had no gene match. CDR1 and CDR2 from the germline V gene are GTSNPN and SVGIG (reference sequence). CDR3 amino acids: CAWSGSGRGDTQYF. CDR3 in DNA: TGTGCCTGGAGTGGTAGCGGGAGAGGAGATACGCAGTATTTT. The full variable domain, with the rest looked up from reference TRBV30 and TRBJ2-3, is SQTIHQWPATLVQPVGSPLSLECTVEGTSNPNLYWYRQAAGRGLQLLFYSVGIGQISSEVPQNLSASRPQDRQFILSSKKLLLSDSGFYLCAWSGSGRGDTQYFGPGTRLTVL.